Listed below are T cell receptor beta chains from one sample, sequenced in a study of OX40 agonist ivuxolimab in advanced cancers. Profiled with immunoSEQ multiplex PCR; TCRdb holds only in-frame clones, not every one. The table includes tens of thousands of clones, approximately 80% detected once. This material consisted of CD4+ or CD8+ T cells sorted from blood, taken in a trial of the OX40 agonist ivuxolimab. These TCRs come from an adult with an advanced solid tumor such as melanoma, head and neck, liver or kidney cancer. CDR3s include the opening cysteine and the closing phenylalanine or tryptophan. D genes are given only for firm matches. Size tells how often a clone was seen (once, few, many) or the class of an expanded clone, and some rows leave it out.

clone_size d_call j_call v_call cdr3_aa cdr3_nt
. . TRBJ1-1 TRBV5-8 CASRQIWDTEAFF TGTGCCAGCAGGCAAATATGGGACACTGAAGCTTTCTTT
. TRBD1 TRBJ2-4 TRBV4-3 CASSQAQGAGNIQYF TGCGCCAGCAGCCAAGCACAGGGGGCAGGAAACATTCAGTACTTC
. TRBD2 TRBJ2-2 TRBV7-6 CASSLMGTTNTGELFF TGTGCCAGCAGCTTGATGGGGACTACGAACACCGGGGAGCTGTTTTTT
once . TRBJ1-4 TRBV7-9 CASSPDGGKEKLFF TGTGCCAGCAGCCCGGACGGGGGGAAGGAAAAACTGTTTTTT
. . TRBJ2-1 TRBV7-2 CASSSTAPGGQKQFF TGTGCCAGCAGCTCGACTGCCCCTGGGGGTCAGAAGCAGTTCTTC
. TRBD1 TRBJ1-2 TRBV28 CASGQGRLSYTF TGTGCCAGTGGACAGGGGAGGCTGAGCTACACCTTC
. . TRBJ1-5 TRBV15 CATSRDAGVNQPQHF TGTGCCACCAGCAGAGATGCAGGGGTCAATCAGCCCCAGCATTTT
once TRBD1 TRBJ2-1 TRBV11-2 CASSSKRTGVFEQFF TGTGCCAGCAGCTCTAAACGGACAGGGGTCTTTGAGCAGTTCTTC
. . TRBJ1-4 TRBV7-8 CASSSRTSHNEKLFF TGTGCCAGCAGCTCTCGGACATCCCATAATGAAAAACTGTTTTTT
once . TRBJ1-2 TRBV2 CASSDRIRGYTF TGTGCCAGCAGTGACAGGATTCGCGGCTACACCTTC
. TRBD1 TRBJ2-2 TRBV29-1 CSVEDRDRETGELFF TGCAGCGTTGAAGATCGGGACAGGGAGACCGGGGAGCTGTTTTTT
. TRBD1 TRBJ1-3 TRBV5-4 CASSFQGARGNTIYF TGTGCCAGCAGCTTTCAGGGGGCGCGGGGAAACACCATATATTTT
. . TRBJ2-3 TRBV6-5 CAPKRSDFTDTQYF TGTGCCCCTAAGAGGTCAGACTTCACAGATACGCAGTATTTT
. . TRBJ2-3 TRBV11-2 CASSPHSGSTDTQYF TGTGCCAGCAGCCCCCACAGTGGGAGCACAGATACGCAGTATTTT
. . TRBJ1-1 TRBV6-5 CASNSVFNTEAFF TGTGCCAGCAATTCAGTTTTTAACACTGAAGCTTTCTTT
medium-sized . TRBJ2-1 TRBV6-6 CASSYLEGNEQFF TGTGCCAGCAGTTACCTGGAGGGGAATGAGCAGTTCTTC
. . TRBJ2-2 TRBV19 CASSIKVGSNTGELFF TGTGCCAGTAGTATAAAAGTGGGATCGAACACCGGGGAGCTGTTTTTT
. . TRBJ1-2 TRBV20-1 CSARAGYGYTF TGCAGTGCTAGAGCCGGCTATGGCTACACCTTC
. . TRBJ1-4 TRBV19 CASSMGRVATNEKLFF TGTGCCAGTAGTATGGGGAGGGTTGCAACTAATGAAAAACTGTTTTTT
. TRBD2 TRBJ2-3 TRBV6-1 CASSERGGGRTDTQYF TGTGCCAGCAGTGAAAGGGGCGGGGGGCGCACAGATACGCAGTATTTT
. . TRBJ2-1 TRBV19 CASGRPGPSQFF TGTGCCAGCGGTCGGCCGGGGCCCTCGCAGTTCTTC
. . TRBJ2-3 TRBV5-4 CASSLEGNIPTDTQYF TGTGCCAGCAGCTTGGAAGGCAACATACCGACAGATACGCAGTATTTT
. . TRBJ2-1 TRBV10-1 CASSLGAEQFF TGCGCCAGCAGCCTGGGTGCTGAGCAGTTCTTC
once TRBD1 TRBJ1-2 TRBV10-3 CASRTGGGYTF TGTGCCTCACGGACAGGGGGCGGCTACACCTTC
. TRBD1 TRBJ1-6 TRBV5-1 CASRDRGSPLHF TGCGCCAGTCGGGACAGGGGTTCACCCCTCCACTTT
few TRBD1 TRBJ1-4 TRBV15 CATSRKGQSNEKLFF TGTGCCACCAGCAGGAAGGGACAGTCTAATGAAAAACTGTTTTTT
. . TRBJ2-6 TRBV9 CASSVPTGRTSGANVLTF TGTGCCAGCAGCGTCCCAACAGGGCGTACCTCTGGGGCCAACGTCCTGACTTTC
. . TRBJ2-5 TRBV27 CASSPPGPQETQYF TGTGCCAGCAGTCCTCCGGGACCCCAAGAGACCCAGTACTTC
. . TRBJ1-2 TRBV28 CASRTGNVYGYTF TGTGCCAGCCGAACAGGGAATGTCTATGGCTACACCTTC
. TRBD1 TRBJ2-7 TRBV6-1 CASSRGNYEQYF TGTGCCAGCAGCAGGGGGAACTACGAGCAGTACTTC
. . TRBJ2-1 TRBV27 CASSLLRVVQSDNEQFF TGTGCCAGCAGTCTCCTTCGGGTGGTACAGTCCGACAATGAGCAGTTCTTC
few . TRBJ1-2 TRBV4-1 CASSQDPAGAQGYGYTF TGCGCCAGCAGCCAAGATCCGGCGGGGGCGCAAGGCTATGGCTACACCTTC
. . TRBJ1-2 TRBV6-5 CASSSPKETGYTF TGTGCCAGCAGCTCCCCTAAGGAGACTGGCTACACCTTC
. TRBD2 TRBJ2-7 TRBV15 CATSRGRAGILEQYF TGTGCCACCAGCAGAGGGCGAGCGGGGATTCTCGAGCAGTACTTC
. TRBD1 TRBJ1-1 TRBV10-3 CAIRVWDRGRFEAFF TGTGCCATCAGGGTATGGGACAGGGGGCGCTTTGAAGCTTTCTTT
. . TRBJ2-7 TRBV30 CAWSVSGSSYEQYF TGTGCCTGGAGTGTTTCGGGCAGCTCCTACGAGCAGTACTTC
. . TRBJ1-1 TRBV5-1 CASSLDLVSQGTEAFF TGCGCCAGCAGCTTGGACCTCGTATCCCAGGGGACTGAAGCTTTCTTT
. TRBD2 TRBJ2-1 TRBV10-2 CASTSGRGDEQFF TGCGCCAGCACTAGCGGGCGAGGGGATGAGCAGTTCTTC
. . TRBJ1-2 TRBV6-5 CASKRDRASYGYTF TGTGCCAGCAAACGGGACCGGGCGAGCTATGGCTACACCTTC
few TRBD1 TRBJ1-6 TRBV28 CASSPMDRDSPLHF TGTGCCAGCAGCCCGATGGACAGGGACTCACCCCTCCACTTT
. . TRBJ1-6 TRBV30 CAWRGDLNSPLHF TGTGCCTGGAGAGGGGACCTTAATTCACCCCTCCACTTT
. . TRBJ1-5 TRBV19 CASSMGLQPQHF TGTGCCAGTAGTATGGGGTTACAGCCCCAGCATTTT
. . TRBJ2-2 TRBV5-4 CASSLGGNTGELFF TGTGCCAGCAGCTTGGGCGGGAACACCGGGGAGCTGTTTTTT
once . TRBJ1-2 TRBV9 CASSAGGNYGYTF TGTGCCAGCAGCGCCGGGGGGAACTATGGCTACACCTTC
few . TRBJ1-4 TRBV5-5 CASSLTDSKNEKLFF TGTGCCAGCAGCCTGACAGATAGTAAGAATGAAAAACTGTTTTTT
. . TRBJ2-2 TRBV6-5 CASRSGLGATGELFF TGTGCCAGCAGGTCGGGGCTCGGAGCCACCGGGGAGCTGTTTTTT
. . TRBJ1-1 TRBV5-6 CASSIGMQAEAFF TGTGCCAGCAGCATAGGGATGCAGGCTGAAGCTTTCTTT
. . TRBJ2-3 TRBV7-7 CASSPFGGTDTQYF TGTGCCAGCAGCCCCTTTGGGGGGACAGATACGCAGTATTTT